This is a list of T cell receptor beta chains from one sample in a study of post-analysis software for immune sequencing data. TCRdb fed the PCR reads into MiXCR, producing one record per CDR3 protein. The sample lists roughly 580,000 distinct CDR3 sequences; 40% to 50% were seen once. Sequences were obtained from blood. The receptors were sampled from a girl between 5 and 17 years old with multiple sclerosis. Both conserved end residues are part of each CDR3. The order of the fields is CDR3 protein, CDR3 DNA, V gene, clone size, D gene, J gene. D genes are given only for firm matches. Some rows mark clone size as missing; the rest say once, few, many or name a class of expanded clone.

CDR3aa: CASSLKSGAGYGYTF
CDR3nt: TGCGCCAGCAGCCTAAAATCAGGGGCCGGCTATGGCTACACCTTC
v_gene: TRBV5-1
abundance: .
d_gene: .
j_gene: TRBJ1-2

CDR3aa: CAGPRAEHYNEQFF
CDR3nt: TGTGCCGGACCGCGGGCGGAACACTACAATGAGCAGTTCTTC
v_gene: TRBV7-9
abundance: few
d_gene: .
j_gene: TRBJ2-1

CDR3aa: CASSLGTGPLYGQYF
CDR3nt: TGCGCCAGCAGCCTTGGGACAGGGCCACTTTACGGGCAGTACTTC
v_gene: TRBV5-1
abundance: .
d_gene: TRBD1
j_gene: TRBJ2-4

CDR3aa: CASSLAGGASEQYF
CDR3nt: TGTGCCAGCAGCTTGGCGGGGGGGGCAAGCGAGCAGTACTTC
v_gene: TRBV7-9
abundance: few
d_gene: TRBD2
j_gene: TRBJ2-7

CDR3aa: CSASPARNTGTGIGWTNEKLFF
CDR3nt: TGCAGTGCTAGCCCAGCCCGTAACACCGGGACAGGGATCGGGTGGACTAATGAAAAACTGTTTTTT
v_gene: TRBV20-1
abundance: .
d_gene: TRBD1
j_gene: TRBJ1-4

CDR3aa: CSVEAFGTAAGYTF
CDR3nt: TGCAGCGTTGAAGCATTTGGGACAGCGGCTGGCTACACCTTC
v_gene: TRBV29-1
abundance: few
d_gene: TRBD1
j_gene: TRBJ1-2

CDR3aa: CSARDRSGRSTDTQYF
CDR3nt: TGCAGTGCTAGAGATAGAAGCGGCAGAAGCACAGATACGCAGTATTTT
v_gene: TRBV20-1
abundance: .
d_gene: .
j_gene: TRBJ2-3

CDR3aa: CASSLRPGREEDGYTF
CDR3nt: TGTGCCAGCAGTTTAAGGCCGGGACGAGAAGAGGATGGCTACACCTTC
v_gene: TRBV12-3/TRBV12-4
abundance: once
d_gene: .
j_gene: TRBJ1-2

CDR3aa: CASRPMGRTNTEAFF
CDR3nt: TGTGCCAGCAGACCCATGGGCAGGACAAACACTGAAGCTTTCTTT
v_gene: TRBV14
abundance: once
d_gene: .
j_gene: TRBJ1-1

CDR3aa: CASSRRDWTNEQFF
CDR3nt: TGTGCCAGCAGCCGCCGGGACTGGACGAATGAGCAGTTCTTC
v_gene: TRBV7-8
abundance: .
d_gene: .
j_gene: TRBJ2-1

CDR3aa: CATSDLQIGKGAGKTQYF
CDR3nt: TGTGCCACCAGTGATTTGCAAATCGGGAAGGGGGCGGGAAAGACCCAGTACTTC
v_gene: TRBV24-1
abundance: .
d_gene: .
j_gene: TRBJ2-5

CDR3aa: CASSLGGGNGYTF
CDR3nt: TGTGCCAGCAGCTTAGGGGGGGGCAATGGCTACACCTTC
v_gene: TRBV7-6
abundance: .
d_gene: .
j_gene: TRBJ1-2

CDR3aa: CASSLMGLRGNQPQHF
CDR3nt: TGTGCCAGCAGTCTCATGGGCCTTCGGGGCAATCAGCCCCAGCATTTT
v_gene: TRBV27
abundance: few
d_gene: .
j_gene: TRBJ1-5

CDR3aa: CASSSVWEGRNEQFF
CDR3nt: TGTGCCAGCAGCTCTGTTTGGGAGGGGCGCAATGAGCAGTTCTTC
v_gene: TRBV11-3
abundance: .
d_gene: TRBD2
j_gene: TRBJ2-1

CDR3aa: CASRPLGDYGYTF
CDR3nt: TGTGCCAGCAGGCCACTGGGCGACTATGGCTACACCTTC
v_gene: TRBV6-1
abundance: .
d_gene: .
j_gene: TRBJ1-2

CDR3aa: CASRGTGRQETQYF
CDR3nt: TGTGCCAGCAGGGGGACAGGTCGACAAGAGACCCAGTACTTC
v_gene: TRBV6-5
abundance: .
d_gene: TRBD1
j_gene: TRBJ2-5

CDR3aa: CASSQGEGEQYF
CDR3nt: TGCGCCAGCAGCCAAGGTGAAGGCGAGCAGTACTTC
v_gene: TRBV4-1
abundance: .
d_gene: .
j_gene: TRBJ2-7

CDR3aa: CASSHGTGSAGEQFF
CDR3nt: TGTGCCAGCAGTCATGGGACAGGGTCGGCAGGTGAGCAGTTCTTC
v_gene: TRBV11-3
abundance: few
d_gene: TRBD1
j_gene: TRBJ2-1

CDR3aa: CASTRQPEAFF
CDR3nt: TGTGCCAGCACCCGACAACCTGAAGCTTTCTTT
v_gene: TRBV6-5
abundance: .
d_gene: .
j_gene: TRBJ1-1

CDR3aa: CASSQGERGPSYNEQFF
CDR3nt: TGTGCCAGCAGCCAGGGAGAACGGGGGCCTTCTTACAATGAGCAGTTCTTC
v_gene: TRBV3-1
abundance: .
d_gene: .
j_gene: TRBJ2-1

CDR3aa: CASSESASGRTVNEQFF
CDR3nt: TGCGCCAGCAGTGAGTCGGCTAGCGGGAGAACTGTCAATGAGCAGTTCTTC
v_gene: TRBV10-2
abundance: .
d_gene: TRBD2
j_gene: TRBJ2-1

CDR3aa: CAISPAAYGYTF
CDR3nt: TGTGCCATCAGCCCGGCTGCCTATGGCTACACCTTC
v_gene: TRBV10-3
abundance: few
d_gene: .
j_gene: TRBJ1-2

CDR3aa: CASSVSGVSNEQFF
CDR3nt: TGTGCCAGCAGCGTCTCGGGAGTGAGCAATGAGCAGTTCTTC
v_gene: TRBV9
abundance: .
d_gene: .
j_gene: TRBJ2-1

CDR3aa: CASSLAGGFEAFF
CDR3nt: TGTGCCAGCAGCTTAGCTGGGGGGTTTGAAGCTTTCTTT
v_gene: TRBV7-8
abundance: few
d_gene: .
j_gene: TRBJ1-1

CDR3aa: CSANPGGAQETQYF
CDR3nt: TGCAGTGCTAATCCCGGGGGGGCCCAAGAGACCCAGTACTTC
v_gene: TRBV20-1
abundance: .
d_gene: TRBD2
j_gene: TRBJ2-5

CDR3aa: CASSPWTSGPSTGELFF
CDR3nt: TGTGCCAGCAGCCCTTGGACTAGCGGGCCTTCCACCGGGGAGCTGTTTTTT
v_gene: TRBV7-8
abundance: .
d_gene: TRBD2
j_gene: TRBJ2-2

CDR3aa: CASSPRDLGGYTF
CDR3nt: TGTGCCAGCAGTCCTAGGGACCTGGGGGGCTACACCTTC
v_gene: TRBV6-5
abundance: .
d_gene: .
j_gene: TRBJ1-2

CDR3aa: CASSLSETGVADTQYF
CDR3nt: TGTGCCAGCAGTTTGTCCGAGACAGGGGTGGCAGATACGCAGTATTTT
v_gene: TRBV12-3/TRBV12-4
abundance: .
d_gene: TRBD1
j_gene: TRBJ2-3

CDR3aa: CASSESGNQPQHF
CDR3nt: TGTGCCAGCAGTGAATCGGGGAATCAGCCCCAGCATTTT
v_gene: TRBV25-1
abundance: few
d_gene: .
j_gene: TRBJ1-5

CDR3aa: CASSPLAGPQETQYF
CDR3nt: TGTGCCAGCAGTCCCTTAGCGGGCCCCCAAGAGACCCAGTACTTC
v_gene: TRBV12-3/TRBV12-4
abundance: .
d_gene: TRBD2
j_gene: TRBJ2-5

CDR3aa: CASRGTHYEQYF
CDR3nt: TGTGCCAGCAGGGGGACTCACTACGAGCAGTACTTC
v_gene: TRBV2
abundance: .
d_gene: .
j_gene: TRBJ2-7

CDR3aa: CSARKTGEEKLFF
CDR3nt: TGCAGTGCTAGAAAGACAGGGGAGGAAAAACTGTTTTTT
v_gene: TRBV20-1
abundance: few
d_gene: TRBD1
j_gene: TRBJ1-4

CDR3aa: CASSQESRVSPLHF
CDR3nt: TGCGCCAGCAGCCAAGAGAGCAGGGTCTCACCCCTCCACTTT
v_gene: TRBV4-1
abundance: few
d_gene: .
j_gene: TRBJ1-6

CDR3aa: CASSDQGADTQYF
CDR3nt: TGTGCCAGCAGCGACCAAGGGGCAGATACGCAGTATTTT
v_gene: TRBV6-4
abundance: few
d_gene: .
j_gene: TRBJ2-3

CDR3aa: CASSSPGWTNYNEQFF
CDR3nt: TGTGCCAGCAGTTCTCCCGGATGGACCAACTACAATGAGCAGTTCTTC
v_gene: TRBV12-3/TRBV12-4
abundance: .
d_gene: .
j_gene: TRBJ2-1

CDR3aa: CASRSGTGGDEQYF
CDR3nt: TGTGCCAGCAGATCCGGGACAGGGGGCGACGAGCAGTACTTC
v_gene: TRBV27
abundance: .
d_gene: TRBD1
j_gene: TRBJ2-7

CDR3aa: CASSSGTGGAETQYF
CDR3nt: TGTGCCAGCAGTTCAGGGACAGGGGGCGCGGAGACCCAGTACTTC
v_gene: TRBV27
abundance: few
d_gene: TRBD1
j_gene: TRBJ2-5

CDR3aa: CASSLVQASSTDTQYF
CDR3nt: TGTGCCAGCAGCCTAGTGCAGGCATCTAGCACAGATACGCAGTATTTT
v_gene: TRBV7-2
abundance: .
d_gene: .
j_gene: TRBJ2-3

CDR3aa: CSARTREFTYNEQFF
CDR3nt: TGCAGTGCTAGGACGCGGGAGTTCACCTACAATGAGCAGTTCTTC
v_gene: TRBV20-1
abundance: once
d_gene: TRBD2
j_gene: TRBJ2-1

CDR3aa: CASSEDSHDWGYTF
CDR3nt: TGTGCCAGCAGTGAGGACAGCCACGATTGGGGCTACACCTTC
v_gene: TRBV2
abundance: few
d_gene: .
j_gene: TRBJ1-2

CDR3aa: CSATKTVSSYNEQFF
CDR3nt: TGCAGTGCTACCAAGACAGTTAGCTCCTACAATGAGCAGTTCTTC
v_gene: TRBV20-1
abundance: .
d_gene: .
j_gene: TRBJ2-1

CDR3aa: CASREGVDEQFF
CDR3nt: TGTGCCAGCAGGGAGGGGGTCGATGAGCAGTTCTTC
v_gene: TRBV6-1
abundance: .
d_gene: .
j_gene: TRBJ2-1

CDR3aa: CASSSQGVTEAFF
CDR3nt: TGTGCCAGCAGCTCCCAGGGGGTCACTGAAGCTTTCTTT
v_gene: TRBV7-9
abundance: .
d_gene: TRBD1
j_gene: TRBJ1-1

CDR3aa: CASSTGTLNTEAFF
CDR3nt: TGTGCCAGCAGCACCGGGACCCTGAACACTGAAGCTTTCTTT
v_gene: TRBV5-5
abundance: .
d_gene: .
j_gene: TRBJ1-1

CDR3aa: CASSFSTGNNQPQHF
CDR3nt: TGTGCCAGCAGTTTCTCGACGGGAAACAATCAGCCCCAGCATTTT
v_gene: TRBV12-3/TRBV12-4
abundance: .
d_gene: .
j_gene: TRBJ1-5

CDR3aa: CASSLQSGRVNEQFF
CDR3nt: TGTGCTAGCAGCTTACAGAGCGGGAGAGTTAATGAGCAGTTCTTC
v_gene: TRBV7-7
abundance: few
d_gene: TRBD2
j_gene: TRBJ2-1

CDR3aa: CSGRRTSGRSEEQFF
CDR3nt: TGCAGTGGAAGGAGAACTAGCGGGAGGTCGGAAGAGCAGTTCTTC
v_gene: TRBV20-1
abundance: .
d_gene: TRBD2
j_gene: TRBJ2-1

CDR3aa: CASSQEDRGTLYGYTF
CDR3nt: TGTGCCAGCAGCCAAGAAGATAGGGGTACCCTCTATGGCTACACCTTC
v_gene: TRBV14
abundance: .
d_gene: .
j_gene: TRBJ1-2

CDR3aa: CANSPIQGAVYGYTF
CDR3nt: TGTGCCAACAGCCCAATCCAGGGGGCGGTGTATGGCTACACCTTC
v_gene: TRBV12-3/TRBV12-4
abundance: .
d_gene: TRBD1
j_gene: TRBJ1-2

CDR3aa: CSAPDGYGYTF
CDR3nt: TGCAGCGCACCTGACGGCTATGGCTACACCTTC
v_gene: TRBV29-1
abundance: few
d_gene: .
j_gene: TRBJ1-2

CDR3aa: CASSVAGGHSNEKLFF
CDR3nt: TGTGCCAGCAGCGTAGCTGGAGGGCATTCTAATGAAAAACTGTTTTTT
v_gene: TRBV9
abundance: .
d_gene: .
j_gene: TRBJ1-4

CDR3aa: CASGLVRLASGGPTSEQFF
CDR3nt: TGTGCTAGTGGTTTGGTACGCTTAGCTTCGGGGGGCCCAACCAGTGAGCAGTTCTTC
v_gene: TRBV12-5
abundance: few
d_gene: .
j_gene: TRBJ2-1

CDR3aa: CATRGGGGENNEQFF
CDR3nt: TGTGCCACCAGGGGAGGGGGCGGTGAAAACAATGAGCAGTTCTTC
v_gene: TRBV24-1
abundance: once
d_gene: .
j_gene: TRBJ2-1

CDR3aa: CSVVGSEKLFF
CDR3nt: TGCAGCGTTGTGGGAAGCGAAAAACTGTTTTTT
v_gene: TRBV29-1
abundance: .
d_gene: .
j_gene: TRBJ1-4

CDR3aa: CASSLRFGQGIEQYF
CDR3nt: TGTGCCAGCAGCTTAAGGTTCGGACAGGGGATCGAGCAGTACTTC
v_gene: TRBV7-9
abundance: few
d_gene: TRBD1
j_gene: TRBJ2-7

CDR3aa: CASSLDAGGFGYTF
CDR3nt: TGTGCCAGCAGCTTAGACGCAGGGGGCTTTGGCTACACCTTC
v_gene: TRBV7-9
abundance: .
d_gene: TRBD1
j_gene: TRBJ1-2

CDR3aa: CASSFSSGSLYEQYF
CDR3nt: TGTGCCAGCAGCTTTAGTTCGGGGAGCCTCTACGAGCAGTACTTC
v_gene: TRBV5-5
abundance: few
d_gene: .
j_gene: TRBJ2-7